Sequencing of this T cell receptor beta chain was carried out in a study of Graves' ophthalmopathy and Graves' hyperthyroidism. The V gene's germline CDR1 is SGHNT and CDR2 YENEEA. V gave up 5 bases and J gave up 3 bases; unmatched junction bases: 11. The CDR3 extends over 16 amino acids. This clonotype was seen at least ten times. Researchers took RNA transcripts and amplified TCR beta CDR3 regions from them. In the first round, RT-PCR was carried out with HTBI primers, and a multiplex PCR formed the second round. TCRdb reprocessed the multiplex PCR reads with MiXCR, giving one entry per CDR3 protein. The repertoire includes around 1,000,000 distinct CDR3 sequences, about 40% of them detected once, and roughly 10% sits in the top ten.

The receptor was derived from an adult man with Graves' hyperthyroidism. The source material was peripheral blood or thyroid tissue (not recorded which). The chain employs TRBV11-3 and TRBJ2-5; 8 bases align to TRBD1. The CDR3 nucleotides read TGTGCCAGCAGCCCTACCGACCGACAGGGGAAAGAGACCCAGTACTTC. This encodes CASSPTDRQGKETQYF.